This paragraph covers one T cell receptor beta chain sequence. What it binds is not known. The data were obtained in a study of cytomegalovirus exposure and HLA in healthy donors. The protocol was immunoSEQ multiplex PCR, while the TCRdb copy is restricted to in-frame clones and leaves out a portion. The repertoire holds 100,000 to 150,000 clones, with roughly 87% as singletons. Study-level points and caveats: In the approximately 120 validation repertoires, a later analysis found that first-cohort TCR clusters tended to co-occur. The majority of TCR sequences were rare, yet some public TCRs appeared in many donors. Specificity of three CMV-associated chains for CMV antigens was verified in vitro. Both high specificity and high sensitivity reportedly marked the classifier's diagnosis of cytomegalovirus status.

This CDR3 comprises 14 residues. Per the germline V gene, CDR1 is LNHDA and CDR2 is SQIVND (reference sequence). V was clipped by 0 bases and J by 9 bases, with 12 bases between them. The V call is TRBV19, the J call TRBJ1-5; D is possibly TRBD1 (6 bases). What was sequenced was PBMCs. The sequence was obtained from a woman aged 18-35 years in good health and CMV-seronegative. The CDR3 here is CASSIDRGRRPQHF. The CDR3 DNA is TGTGCCAGTAGTATAGACAGGGGTCGTCGGCCCCAGCATTTT.